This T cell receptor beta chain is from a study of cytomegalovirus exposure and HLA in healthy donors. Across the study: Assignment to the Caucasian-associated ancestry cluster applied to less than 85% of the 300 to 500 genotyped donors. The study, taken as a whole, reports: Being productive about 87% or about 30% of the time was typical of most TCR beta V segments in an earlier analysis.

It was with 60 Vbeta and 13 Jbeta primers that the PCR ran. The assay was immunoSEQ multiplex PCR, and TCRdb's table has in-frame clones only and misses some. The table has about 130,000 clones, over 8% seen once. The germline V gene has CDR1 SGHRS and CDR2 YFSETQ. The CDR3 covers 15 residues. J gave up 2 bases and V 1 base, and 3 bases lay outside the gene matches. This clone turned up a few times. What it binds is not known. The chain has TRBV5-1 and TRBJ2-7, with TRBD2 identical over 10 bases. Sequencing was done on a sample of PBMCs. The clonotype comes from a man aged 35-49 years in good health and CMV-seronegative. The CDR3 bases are TGCGCCAGCAGCTTGACTAGCGGGGATCCCTACGAGCAGTACTTC. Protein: CASSLTSGDPYEQYF. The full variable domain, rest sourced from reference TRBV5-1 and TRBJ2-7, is KAGVTQTPRYLIKTRGQQVTLSCSPISGHRSVSWYQQTPGQGLQFLFEYFSETQRNKGNFPGRFSGRQFSNSRSEMNVSTLELGDSALYLCASSLTSGDPYEQYFGPGTRLTVT.